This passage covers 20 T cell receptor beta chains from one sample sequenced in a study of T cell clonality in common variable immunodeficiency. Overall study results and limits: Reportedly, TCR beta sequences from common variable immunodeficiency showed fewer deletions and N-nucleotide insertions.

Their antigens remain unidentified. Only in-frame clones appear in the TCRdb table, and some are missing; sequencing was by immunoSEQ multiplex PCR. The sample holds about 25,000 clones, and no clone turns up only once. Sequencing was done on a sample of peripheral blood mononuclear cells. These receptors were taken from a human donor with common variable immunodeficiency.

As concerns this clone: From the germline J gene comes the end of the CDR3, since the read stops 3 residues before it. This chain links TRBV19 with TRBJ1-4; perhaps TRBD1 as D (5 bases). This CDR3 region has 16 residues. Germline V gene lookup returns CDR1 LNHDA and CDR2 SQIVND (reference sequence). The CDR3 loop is CASSSGTGSTSAKLFF. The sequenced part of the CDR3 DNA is TGTGCCAGTAGTAGTGGAACAGGCTCAACCTCTGCCAAA.

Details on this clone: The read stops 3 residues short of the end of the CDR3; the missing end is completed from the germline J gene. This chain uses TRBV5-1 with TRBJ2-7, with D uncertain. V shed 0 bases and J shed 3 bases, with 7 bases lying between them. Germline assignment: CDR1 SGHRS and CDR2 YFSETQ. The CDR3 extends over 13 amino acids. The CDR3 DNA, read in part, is TGCGCCAGCAGCTTGGGGGCAGACTACGAG. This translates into CASSLGADYE. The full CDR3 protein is CASSLGADYEQYF. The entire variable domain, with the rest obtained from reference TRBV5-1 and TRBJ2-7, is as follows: KAGVTQTPRYLIKTRGQQVTLSCSPISGHRSVSWYQQTPGQGLQFLFEYFSETQRNKGNFPGRFSGRQFSNSRSEMNVSTLELGDSALYLCASSLGADYEQYFGPGTRLTVT.

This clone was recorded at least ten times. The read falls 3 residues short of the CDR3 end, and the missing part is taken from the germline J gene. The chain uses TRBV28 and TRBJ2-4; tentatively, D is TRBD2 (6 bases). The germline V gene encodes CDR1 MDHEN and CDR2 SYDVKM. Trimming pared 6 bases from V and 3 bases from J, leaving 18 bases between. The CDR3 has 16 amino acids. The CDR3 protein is CASRGDSGLSKNIQYF. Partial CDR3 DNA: TGTGCCAGCAGAGGGGACTCAGGGTTAAGCAAAAACATT. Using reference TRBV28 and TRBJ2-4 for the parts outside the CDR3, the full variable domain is DVKVTQSSRYLVKRTGEKVFLECVQDMDHENMFWYRQDPGLGLRLIYFSYDVKMKEKGDIPEGYSVSREKKERFSLILESASTNQTSMYLCASRGDSGLSKNIQYFGAGTRLSVL.

The sequenced CDR3 bases are TGCAGCGTACCCAGTTCGTGGGAGACC. Translation gives CSVPSSWET. The full-length CDR3 reads as CSVPSSWETQYF. This sequence joins TRBV29-1 and TRBJ2-5, with D unresolved. The read gets to within 3 residues of the CDR3 end, and the germline J gene fills in the rest. Germline lookup yields CDR1 SQVTM and CDR2 ANQGSEA. This CDR3 is built from 12 residues. The germline V and J ends were trimmed by 6 bases and 5 bases, with 13 bases remaining between them.

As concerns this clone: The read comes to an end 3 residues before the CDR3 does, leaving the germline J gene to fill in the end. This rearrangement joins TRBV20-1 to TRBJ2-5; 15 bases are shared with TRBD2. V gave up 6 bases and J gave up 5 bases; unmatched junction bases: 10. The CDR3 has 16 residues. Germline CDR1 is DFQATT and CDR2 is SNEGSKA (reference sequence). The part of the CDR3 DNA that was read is TGCAGTGCCCCCGGACTAGCGGGAGGGCTTGGGGAGACC. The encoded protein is CSAPGLAGGLGET. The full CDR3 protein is CSAPGLAGGLGETQYF.

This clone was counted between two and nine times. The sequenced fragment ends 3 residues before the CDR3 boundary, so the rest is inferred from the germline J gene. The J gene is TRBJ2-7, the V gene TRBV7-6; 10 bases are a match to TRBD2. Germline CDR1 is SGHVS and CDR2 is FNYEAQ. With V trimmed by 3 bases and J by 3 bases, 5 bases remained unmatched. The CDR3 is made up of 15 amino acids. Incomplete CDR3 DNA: TGTGCCAGCAGCTTGATAGCGGGAGGTAACTACGAG. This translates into CASSLIAGGNYE. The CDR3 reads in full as CASSLIAGGNYEQYF.

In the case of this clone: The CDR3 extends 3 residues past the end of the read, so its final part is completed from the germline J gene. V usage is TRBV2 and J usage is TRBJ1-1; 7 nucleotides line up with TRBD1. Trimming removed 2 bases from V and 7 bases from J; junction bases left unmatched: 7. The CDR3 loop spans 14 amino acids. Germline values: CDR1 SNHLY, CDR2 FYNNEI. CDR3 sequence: CASSETTGFGEAFF. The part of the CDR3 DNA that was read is TGTGCCAGCAGTGAAACGACAGGGTTCGGTGAA.

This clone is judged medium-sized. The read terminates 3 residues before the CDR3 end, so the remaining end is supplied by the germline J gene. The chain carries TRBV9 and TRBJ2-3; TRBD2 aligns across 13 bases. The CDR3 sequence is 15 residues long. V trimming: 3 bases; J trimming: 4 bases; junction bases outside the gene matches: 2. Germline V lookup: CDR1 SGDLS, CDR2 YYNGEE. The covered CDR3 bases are TGTGCCAGCAGCGCGGGACTAGCGGGACCAGATACG. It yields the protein CASSAGLAGPDT. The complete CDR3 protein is CASSAGLAGPDTQYF.

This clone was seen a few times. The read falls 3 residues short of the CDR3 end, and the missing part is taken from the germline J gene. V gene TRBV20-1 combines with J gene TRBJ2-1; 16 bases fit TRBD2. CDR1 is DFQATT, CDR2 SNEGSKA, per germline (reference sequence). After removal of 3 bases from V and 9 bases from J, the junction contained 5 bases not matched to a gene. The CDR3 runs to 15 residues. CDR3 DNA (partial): TGCAGTGCTAGGGGACTAGCGGGAGGGCCTGGTGAG. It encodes CSARGLAGGPGE. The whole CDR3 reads CSARGLAGGPGEQFF.

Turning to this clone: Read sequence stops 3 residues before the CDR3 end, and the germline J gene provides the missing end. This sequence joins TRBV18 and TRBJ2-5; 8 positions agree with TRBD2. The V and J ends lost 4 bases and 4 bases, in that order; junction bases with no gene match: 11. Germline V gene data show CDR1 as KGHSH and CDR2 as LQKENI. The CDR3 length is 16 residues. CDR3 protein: CASSQDLAGGRETQYF. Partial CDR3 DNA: TGTGCCAGCTCACAAGATTTGGCGGGAGGTCGAGAGACC.

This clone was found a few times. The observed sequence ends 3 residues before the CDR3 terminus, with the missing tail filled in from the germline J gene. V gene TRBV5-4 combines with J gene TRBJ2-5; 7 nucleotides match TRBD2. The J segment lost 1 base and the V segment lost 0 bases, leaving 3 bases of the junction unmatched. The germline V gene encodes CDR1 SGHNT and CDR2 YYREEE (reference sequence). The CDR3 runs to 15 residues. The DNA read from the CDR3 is TGTGCCAGCAGCTTGGACGGGACTACCCAAGAGACC. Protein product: CASSLDGTTQET. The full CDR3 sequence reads CASSLDGTTQETQYF.

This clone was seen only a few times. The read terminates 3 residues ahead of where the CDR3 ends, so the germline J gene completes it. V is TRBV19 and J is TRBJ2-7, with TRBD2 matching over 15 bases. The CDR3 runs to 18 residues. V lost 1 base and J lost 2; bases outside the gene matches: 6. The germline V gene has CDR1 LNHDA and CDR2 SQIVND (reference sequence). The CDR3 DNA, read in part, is TGTGCCAGTAGTATAGGCGTTGGGACTAGCGGGAGGACCTACGAG. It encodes CASSIGVGTSGRTYE. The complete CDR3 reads CASSIGVGTSGRTYEQYF.

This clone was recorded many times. CDR3 loop: CASSLSLAGFNNEQFF. The covered CDR3 bases are TGTGCCAGCAGCTTAAGTCTAGCGGGGTTTAACAATGAG. This rearrangement joins TRBV7-3 to TRBJ2-1, with 9 positions matching TRBD2. The read comes to an end 3 residues before the CDR3 does, leaving the germline J gene to fill in the end. This CDR3 region has 16 residues. The junction had 6 bases not matched to a gene; V was cut back by 1 base and J by 5 bases. The V gene's germline CDR1 is SGHTA and CDR2 FQGTGA.

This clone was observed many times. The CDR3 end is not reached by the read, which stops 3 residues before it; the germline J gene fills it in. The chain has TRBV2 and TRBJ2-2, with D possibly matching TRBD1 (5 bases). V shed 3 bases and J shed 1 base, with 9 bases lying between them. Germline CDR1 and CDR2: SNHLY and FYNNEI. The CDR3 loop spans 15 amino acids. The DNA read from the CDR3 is TGTGCCAGCAGTGACAGGGTGCTGAACACCGGGGAG. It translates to CASSDRVLNTGE. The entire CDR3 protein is CASSDRVLNTGELFF.

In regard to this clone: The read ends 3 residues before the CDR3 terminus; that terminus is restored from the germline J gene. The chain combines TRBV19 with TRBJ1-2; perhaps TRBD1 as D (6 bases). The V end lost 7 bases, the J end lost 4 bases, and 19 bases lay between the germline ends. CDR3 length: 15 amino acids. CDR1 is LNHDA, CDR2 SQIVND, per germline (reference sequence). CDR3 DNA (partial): TGTGCCAGTACTACCATAGGACAGAGCGCCTATGGC. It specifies CASTTIGQSAYG. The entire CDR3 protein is CASTTIGQSAYGYTF. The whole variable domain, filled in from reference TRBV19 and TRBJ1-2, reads DGGITQSPKYLFRKEGQNVTLSCEQNLNHDAMYWYRQDPGQGLRLIYYSQIVNDFQKGDIAEGYSVSREKKESFPLTVTSAQKNPTAFYLCASTTIGQSAYGYTFGSGTRLTVV.

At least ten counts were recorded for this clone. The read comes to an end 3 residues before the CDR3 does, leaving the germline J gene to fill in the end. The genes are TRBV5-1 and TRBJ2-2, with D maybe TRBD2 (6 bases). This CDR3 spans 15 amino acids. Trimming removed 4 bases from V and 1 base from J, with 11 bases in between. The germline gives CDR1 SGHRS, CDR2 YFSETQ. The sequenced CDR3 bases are TGCGCCAGCAGCCCGGGGACTGTGAACACCGGGGAG. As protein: CASSPGTVNTGE. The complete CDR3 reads CASSPGTVNTGELFF.

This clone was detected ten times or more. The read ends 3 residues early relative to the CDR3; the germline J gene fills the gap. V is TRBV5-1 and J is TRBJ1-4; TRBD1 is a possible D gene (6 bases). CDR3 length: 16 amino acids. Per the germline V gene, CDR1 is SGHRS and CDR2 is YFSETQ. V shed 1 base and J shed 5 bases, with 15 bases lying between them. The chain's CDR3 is CASSLSFAGTNEKLFF. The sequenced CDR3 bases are TGCGCCAGCAGCTTGTCGTTTGCCGGGACAAATGAAAAA.

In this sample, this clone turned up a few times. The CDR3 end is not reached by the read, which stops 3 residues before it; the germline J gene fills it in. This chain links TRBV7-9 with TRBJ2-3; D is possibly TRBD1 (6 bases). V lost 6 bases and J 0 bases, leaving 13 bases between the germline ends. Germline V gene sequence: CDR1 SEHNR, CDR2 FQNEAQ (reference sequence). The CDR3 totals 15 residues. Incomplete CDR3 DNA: TGTGCCAGCAGGCCAACAGGGATTAGCACAGATACG. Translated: CASRPTGISTDT. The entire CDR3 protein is CASRPTGISTDTQYF.

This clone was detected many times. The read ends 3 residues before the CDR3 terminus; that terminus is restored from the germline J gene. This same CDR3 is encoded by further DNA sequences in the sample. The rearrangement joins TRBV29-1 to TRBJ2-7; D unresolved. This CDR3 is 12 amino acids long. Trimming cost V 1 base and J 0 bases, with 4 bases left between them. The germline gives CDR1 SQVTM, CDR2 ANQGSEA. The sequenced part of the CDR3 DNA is TGCAGCGTTGAAGGTAGCTCCTACGAG. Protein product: CSVEGSSYE. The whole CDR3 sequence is CSVEGSSYEQYF.

CDR3 bases read: TGTGCCAGCAGCTCAGGCAGGTCTAGCGGGCGCTCCTACGAG. Protein: CASSSGRSSGRSYE. The full CDR3 protein is CASSSGRSSGRSYEQYF. The chain links TRBV7-8 to TRBJ2-7, with 8 nucleotides matching TRBD2. The read gets to within 3 residues of the CDR3 end, and the germline J gene fills in the rest. Germline V gene sequence: CDR1 SGHVS, CDR2 FQNEAQ. Trimming removed 4 bases from V and 0 bases from J; junction bases left unmatched: 11. This CDR3 has 17 residues.